The clone carrying this TCR beta chain came up many times. Its antigen is unknown. This record belongs to a study of T cell repertoires in cytomegalovirus infection. Study summary: Public TCR beta signatures were indicative of both CMV infection and a matching HLA type. General study results and limits: Within the response measured ex vivo, HLA-C-restricted CMV-specific TCR beta clonotypes were dominant. The study identified carriers of CMV plus the relevant HLA from cumulative public TCR beta family frequency.

J gave up 6 bases and V 3 bases, and 0 bases lay outside the gene matches. CDR1 and CDR2 (germline): SGHTA, FQGNSA. The CDR3 extends over 15 amino acids. One entry per CDR3 protein, called by TCRdb with MiXCR from the reads. The table records hundreds of thousands of distinct CDR3 sequences, around a third of them present only once. The sequences come from cultured PBMCs, collected from culture after CMV antigen stimulation. This TCR came from a human donor in good health (CMV status not recorded). Some clones in this sample may be carry-over from other donors' samples. The V call is TRBV7-2, the J call TRBJ2-1, with 15 nucleotides matching TRBD2. This chain's CDR3 is CASSLGLAGGNEQFF. In nucleotides, the CDR3 is TGTGCCAGCAGCTTGGGACTAGCGGGAGGCAATGAGCAGTTCTTC.